This TCR beta chain was profiled in a study of Graves' ophthalmopathy and Graves' hyperthyroidism. V was clipped by 0 bases and J by 0 bases, with 15 bases between them. Germline assignment: CDR1 SGHRS and CDR2 YFSETQ. The CDR3 contains 17 residues. The study amplified TCR beta CDR3 regions using RNA transcripts. Second-round multiplex PCR came after a first-round RT-PCR that employed HTBI primers. TCRdb used MiXCR to reprocess the multiplex PCR reads, holding one entry per CDR3 protein. The table lists a few hundred thousand distinct CDR3 sequences, about a sixth of them singletons. In this cohort, patients with other autoimmune diseases, uncontrolled infections, pregnancy or lactation were excluded. Note on this clonotype: The antigen remains undetermined.

Study-wide points: Appearing in blood as well were most expanded thyroid clonotypes above 0.001 frequency. Stable hyperthyroidism and ophthalmopathy were told apart by a 13-signature model, which achieved roughly 90% sensitivity and over 65% specificity.

The source is an adult woman with stable Graves' hyperthyroidism. Sample: peripheral blood. The chain employs TRBV5-1 and TRBJ1-1, with a weak D call TRBD1 (5 bases). The CDR3 DNA is TGCGCCAGCAGCTTGGTCGCCTCCGACAGCCTGAACACTGAAGCTTTCTTT. Encoded protein: CASSLVASDSLNTEAFF.